Below are 7 T cell receptor beta chains sequenced from a single sample in a study of blood T cell repertoires in COVID-19. Sequencing used immunoSEQ multiplex PCR; TCRdb keeps in-frame clones, though not all of them. The sample consists of approximately 530,000 clones, around 90% of them appearing once. Sequences were obtained from peripheral blood. The receptors here all came from a woman between 45 and 65 years old with COVID-19, enrolled during active disease.

This chain joins TRBV7-3 and TRBJ1-1; D ambiguous. Germline assignment: CDR1 SGHTA and CDR2 FQGTGA. This CDR3 has 13 amino acids. Trimming left V 5 bases short and J 1 base short, with 8 bases between. CDR3 DNA sequence: TGTGCCAGCAGCCTTAACTCGAACACTGAAGCTTTCTTT. Translated, it gives CASSLNSNTEAFF.

The chain is built from TRBV5-1 and TRBJ1-1, with 7 bases fitting TRBD1. Germline loops: CDR1 SGHRS, CDR2 YFSETQ. This CDR3 spans 16 amino acids. V gave up 0 bases and J gave up 5 bases; unmatched junction bases: 10. CDR3: CASSLEQGSGTTEAFF. In DNA form, the CDR3 reads TGCGCCAGCAGCTTGGAACAGGGGAGTGGGACTACTGAAGCTTTCTTT.

This clone was seen just once. V usage is TRBV6-5 and J usage is TRBJ1-2; D ambiguous. Trimming cost V 0 bases and J 10 bases, with 12 bases left between them. The CDR3 extends over 13 amino acids. Per germline, CDR1 MNHEY and CDR2 SVGAGI. CDR3 nucleotide sequence: TGTGCCAGCAGTTACTCGGGGAGCCTCCACTACACCTTC. This sequence encodes CASSYSGSLHYTF.

In this sample, this clone turned up a few times. The J gene is TRBJ2-1, the V gene TRBV6-5; possibly TRBD2 for D (6 bases). Germline V CDR1 and CDR2: MNHEY, SVGAGI. V dropped 7 bases and J dropped 5 bases, with 12 bases sitting between them. The CDR3 is made up of 13 amino acids. The CDR3 here is CASTYGGDNEQFF. The CDR3, as DNA: TGTGCCAGCACCTACGGGGGTGACAATGAGCAGTTCTTC.

The chain is built from TRBV6-5 and TRBJ1-1; 7 bases align to TRBD1. With 4 bases clipped from V and 11 bases from J, the junction kept 4 bases outside the gene matches. The CDR3 sequence is 11 residues long. Germline lookup yields CDR1 MNHEY and CDR2 SVGAGI. The CDR3 spells CASSSTGSAFF. The CDR3 DNA sequence: TGTGCCAGCAGTTCGACAGGGTCTGCTTTCTTT.

The rearrangement uses TRBV5-1 and TRBJ2-2; TRBD2 agrees at 7 bases. CDR3 length: 15 amino acids. CDR1 and CDR2 from the germline V gene are SGHRS and YFSETQ. J gave up 1 base and V 6 bases, and 6 bases lay outside the gene matches. CDR3 residues: CASTGGVGNTGELFF. The CDR3 DNA reads TGCGCCAGCACGGGAGGAGTAGGGAACACCGGGGAGCTGTTTTTT.

The V gene is TRBV29-1, the J gene TRBJ2-2, with TRBD2 identical over 7 bases. CDR1 is SQVTM and CDR2 is ANQGSEA in the germline V gene. V dropped 7 bases and J dropped 2; count of bases not matched to a gene: 10. The length of the CDR3 is 15 residues. The chain's CDR3 is CSARLGGYNTGELFF. In nucleotides, the CDR3 is TGCAGCGCCCGACTGGGGGGGTACAACACCGGGGAGCTGTTTTTT.